The 18 T cell receptor beta chains below all came from one sample that was sequenced in a study of cytomegalovirus exposure and HLA in healthy donors. Assay: immunoSEQ multiplex PCR; the TCRdb copy retains only in-frame clones and omits some. The sample lists some 69,000 clones; over 95% were seen once. Sequences were obtained from PBMCs. These receptors came from a man aged 18 to 30 in good health and CMV-seronegative.

The chain couples TRBV28 to TRBJ2-1; TRBD2 agrees at 10 bases. The CDR3 has 16 amino acids. The germline V gene has CDR1 MDHEN and CDR2 SYDVKM. The V gene end was trimmed by 3 bases and the J gene end by 5 bases; junction bases not matched to a gene: 7. CDR3 sequence: CASSFSSGSQDNEQFF. CDR3 nucleotides: TGTGCCAGCAGTTTCTCTAGCGGGAGTCAGGACAATGAGCAGTTCTTC.

The chain joins TRBV27 to TRBJ2-1; perhaps TRBD2 as D (5 bases). V lost 2 bases to trimming and J lost 8 bases, with 13 bases between them. Germline loops: CDR1 MNHEY, CDR2 SMNVEV (reference sequence). This CDR3 contains 14 residues. DNA of the CDR3: TGTGCCAGCAGTTTAACGGGAATAGGCTATGAGCAGTTCTTC. This translates into CASSLTGIGYEQFF.

The chain employs TRBV18 and TRBJ1-3; D gene uncertain. The CDR3 length is 14 residues. V lost 8 bases, J lost 0 bases, and 11 bases lay in between. Germline V gene lookup returns CDR1 KGHSH and CDR2 LQKENI. CDR3 in DNA: TGTGCCAGCCTCATTGTCGGCTCTGGAAACACCATATATTTT. Translated: CASLIVGSGNTIYF.

The chain joins TRBV12-5 to TRBJ2-1, with 11 bases lining up with TRBD2. Germline values: CDR1 LGHNT, CDR2 FRNRAP. The trim removed 4 bases at V and 2 bases at J, leaving 4 bases unmatched. The CDR3 consists of 16 residues. Written as DNA, the CDR3 is TGTGCTAGTGGTTCGACTAGCGGGATCACCTACAATGAGCAGTTCTTC. This encodes CASGSTSGITYNEQFF.

The genes are TRBV18 and TRBJ1-5; TRBD1 might be the D (5 bases). Germline loops: CDR1 KGHSH, CDR2 LQKENI. V dropped 1 base and J dropped 7 bases, with 11 bases sitting between them. This CDR3 has 14 amino acids. Written as DNA, the CDR3 is TGTGCCAGCTCACCACTTCGGGGGTCCCAGCCCCAGCATTTT. Its protein product is CASSPLRGSQPQHF.

The sample holds one count of this clone. The chain uses TRBV2 and TRBJ1-1; 8 positions match TRBD1. Germline V gene data show CDR1 as SNHLY and CDR2 as FYNNEI. Unmatched junction bases numbered 17, after V lost 6 bases and J lost 11 bases. This CDR3 region has 15 residues. DNA for the CDR3: TGTGCCAGCAGGGCGGGACAGGTGAGGACCGGAGGCGCTTTCTTT. Amino acid sequence: CASRAGQVRTGGAFF.

The chain employs TRBV5-6 and TRBJ1-1; 7 bases are a match to TRBD1. Germline V gene data show CDR1 as SGHDT and CDR2 as YYEEEE. Trimming removed 4 bases from V and 8 bases from J; junction bases left unmatched: 11. The CDR3 totals 14 residues. The CDR3, as DNA: TGTGCCAGCAGCCCCGGGACAGCTGAACAGGAAGCTTTCTTT. Translating gives CASSPGTAEQEAFF.

The chain recombines TRBV27 with TRBJ2-5, with 7 bases that match TRBD2. The trim removed 5 bases at V and 5 bases at J, leaving 2 bases unmatched. CDR3 size: 12 residues. Germline CDR1 reads MNHEY; CDR2 reads SMNVEV (reference sequence). CDR3 coding DNA: TGTGCCAGCAGTAACGGGGGGGAGACCCAGTACTTC. Translation: CASSNGGETQYF.

The chain uses TRBV19 and TRBJ2-7; 8 bases fit TRBD1. Germline CDR1 LNHDA, CDR2 SQIVND (reference sequence). V lost 4 bases, J lost 6 bases, and 14 bases stayed unmatched. CDR3 length: 16 residues. The CDR3 region has the DNA TGTGCCAGTAGTAACCGACAGGGGCGAGTTAAGAGCGAGCAGTACTTC. It is translated as CASSNRQGRVKSEQYF.

This clone was counted a single time. This chain connects TRBV7-9 to TRBJ1-2; the D is unclear. The CDR3 consists of 13 residues. Trimming cost V 4 bases and J 8 bases, with 14 bases left between them. Germline values: CDR1 SEHNR, CDR2 FQNEAQ (reference sequence). CDR3 sequence reads: CASSYDGDGGYTF. The CDR3 DNA sequence: TGTGCCAGCAGCTATGACGGAGACGGGGGCTACACCTTC.

The rearrangement uses TRBV2 and TRBJ2-7; D call uncertain. V lost 7 bases and J 0 bases, leaving 16 bases between the germline ends. Germline V CDR1 and CDR2: SNHLY, FYNNEI. The CDR3 runs 15 residues. Here the CDR3 reads CASKALAGSSYEQYF. The DNA of the CDR3 is TGTGCCAGCAAAGCCCTGGCAGGTTCCTCCTACGAGCAGTACTTC.

In this sample, this clone turned up once. CDR3 coding DNA: TGCGCCAGCAGCTTTTATGGGGGGACAGGAGGAGAAAAACTGTTTTTT. It is translated as CASSFYGGTGGEKLFF. The chain recombines TRBV5-1 with TRBJ1-4, with TRBD1 identical over 8 bases. The CDR3 length is 16 residues. V lost 2 bases to trimming and J lost 8 bases; unmatched junction nucleotides: 11. The germline gives CDR1 SGHRS, CDR2 YFSETQ.

The sample holds one count of this clone. This chain links TRBV5-6 with TRBJ2-7; tentatively, D is TRBD2 (5 bases). CDR1 and CDR2 from the germline V gene are SGHDT and YYEEEE. Trimming pared 1 base from V and 7 bases from J, leaving 9 bases between. The CDR3 sequence is 12 residues long. CDR3 residues: CASSLRGREQYF. DNA of the CDR3: TGTGCCAGCAGCTTGAGAGGGCGTGAGCAGTACTTC.

The V and J genes are TRBV9 and TRBJ2-1; 7 bases map to TRBD1. The CDR3 length is 16 residues. Germline V gene data show CDR1 as SGDLS and CDR2 as YYNGEE. V gave up 3 bases and J gave up 2 bases; unmatched junction bases: 8. As DNA, the CDR3 is TGTGCCAGCAGCGCCCTGACAGGGCCCACCTACAATGAGCAGTTCTTC. It translates to CASSALTGPTYNEQFF.

In this sample, this clone turned up once. This chain uses TRBV4-1 with TRBJ1-4; 7 bases are a match to TRBD1. CDR3 size: 19 residues. V dropped 1 base and J dropped 4; count of bases not matched to a gene: 15. The V gene's germline CDR1 is MGHRA and CDR2 YSYEKL. The CDR3 sequence is CASSQAFMGQKVFNEKLFF. For the CDR3, the DNA is TGCGCCAGCAGCCAAGCTTTTATGGGACAGAAGGTCTTTAATGAAAAACTGTTTTTT.

This sequence joins TRBV11-2 and TRBJ2-7; TRBD1 matches at 11 bases. V dropped 5 bases and J dropped 1; count of bases not matched to a gene: 4. The germline gives CDR1 SGHAT, CDR2 FQNNGV. The CDR3 contains 15 residues. In nucleotides, the CDR3 is TGTGCCAGCAGCGGGACAGGGGGAGGGTCCTACGAGCAGTACTTC. Translated: CASSGTGGGSYEQYF.

The chain recombines TRBV14 with TRBJ2-7; D is undetermined. Trimming took 0 bases from V and 3 from J, leaving 9 bases between them. This CDR3 is 14 amino acids long. Germline-derived CDR1 and CDR2 are SGHDN and FVKESK. The CDR3 protein is CASSQDLQDYEQYF. The CDR3 DNA follows: TGTGCCAGCAGCCAAGATCTCCAGGACTACGAGCAGTACTTC.

The V gene is TRBV19, the J gene TRBJ1-1, with D tentatively TRBD1 (6 bases). From germline, CDR1 is LNHDA and CDR2 SQIVND (reference sequence). The V and J ends lost 8 bases and 6 bases respectively, with 19 bases between them. The CDR3 length is 14 residues. CDR3: CASSQSGAGSEAFF. DNA for the CDR3: TGTGCCAGTTCACAATCAGGGGCAGGATCTGAAGCTTTCTTT.